The TCR beta chain under discussion was sequenced for a study of control samples from healthy donors and cancer patients. Assay used: immunoSEQ multiplex PCR; TCRdb lists only in-frame clones, some missing. The table lists approximately 86,000 clones, about 92% of them singletons. The CDR3 extends over 14 amino acids. The V and J ends lost 9 bases and 0 bases respectively, with 12 bases between them. Germline loops: CDR1 LNHDA, CDR2 SQIVND (reference sequence). Sequenced input: blood. The sequence was obtained from a woman in her thirties in good health. V gene TRBV19 combines with J gene TRBJ1-3; a possible D gene is TRBD1 (6 bases). The CDR3 bases are TGTGCCAGCTGCGGACAGAACTCTGGAAACACCATATATTTT. This encodes CASCGQNSGNTIYF.